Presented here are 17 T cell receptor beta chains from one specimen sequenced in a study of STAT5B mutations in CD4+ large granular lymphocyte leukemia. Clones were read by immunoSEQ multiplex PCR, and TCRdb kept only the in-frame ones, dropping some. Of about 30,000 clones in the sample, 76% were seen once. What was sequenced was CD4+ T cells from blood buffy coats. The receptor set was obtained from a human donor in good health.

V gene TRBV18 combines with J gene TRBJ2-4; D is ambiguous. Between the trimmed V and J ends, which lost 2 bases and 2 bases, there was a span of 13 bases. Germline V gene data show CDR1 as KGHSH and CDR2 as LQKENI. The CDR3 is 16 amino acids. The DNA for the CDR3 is TGTGCCAGCTCACCAGCCGACCGAAGGCCCAAAAACATTCAGTACTTC. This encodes CASSPADRRPKNIQYF. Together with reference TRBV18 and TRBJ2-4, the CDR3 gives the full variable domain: NAGVMQNPRHLVRRRGQEARLRCSPMKGHSHVYWYRQLPEEGLKFMVYLQKENIIDESGMPKERFSAEFPKEGPSILRIQQVVRGDSAAYFCASSPADRRPKNIQYFGAGTRLSVL.

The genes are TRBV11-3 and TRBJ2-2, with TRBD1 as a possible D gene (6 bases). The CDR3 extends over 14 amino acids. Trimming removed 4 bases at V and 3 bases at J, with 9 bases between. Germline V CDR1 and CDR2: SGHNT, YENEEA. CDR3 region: CASSSGQDTGELFF. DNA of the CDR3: TGTGCCAGCAGCTCGGGACAAGACACCGGGGAGCTGTTTTTT.

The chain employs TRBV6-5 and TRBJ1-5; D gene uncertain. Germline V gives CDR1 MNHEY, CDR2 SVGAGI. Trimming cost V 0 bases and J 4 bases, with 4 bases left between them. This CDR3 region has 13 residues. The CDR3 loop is CASSYSLNQPQHF. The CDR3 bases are TGTGCCAGCAGTTACTCCCTGAATCAGCCCCAGCATTTT.

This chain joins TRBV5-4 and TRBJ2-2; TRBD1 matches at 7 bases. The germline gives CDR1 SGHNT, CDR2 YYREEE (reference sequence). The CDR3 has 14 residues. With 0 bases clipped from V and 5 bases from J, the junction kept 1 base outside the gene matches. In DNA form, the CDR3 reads TGTGCCAGCAGCTTGGAGGGGGCGACCGGGGAGCTGTTTTTT. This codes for CASSLEGATGELFF.

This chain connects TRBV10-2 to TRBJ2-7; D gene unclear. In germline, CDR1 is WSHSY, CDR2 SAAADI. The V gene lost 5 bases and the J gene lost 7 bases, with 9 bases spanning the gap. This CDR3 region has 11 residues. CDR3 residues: CASSTKGEQYF. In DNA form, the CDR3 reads TGCGCCAGCAGTACAAAGGGTGAGCAGTACTTC.

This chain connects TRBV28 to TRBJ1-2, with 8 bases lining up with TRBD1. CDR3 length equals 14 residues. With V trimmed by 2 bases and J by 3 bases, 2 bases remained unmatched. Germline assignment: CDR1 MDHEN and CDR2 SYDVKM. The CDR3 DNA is TGTGCCAGCAGTTTAGGACAGGGTGACTATGGCTACACCTTC. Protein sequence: CASSLGQGDYGYTF.

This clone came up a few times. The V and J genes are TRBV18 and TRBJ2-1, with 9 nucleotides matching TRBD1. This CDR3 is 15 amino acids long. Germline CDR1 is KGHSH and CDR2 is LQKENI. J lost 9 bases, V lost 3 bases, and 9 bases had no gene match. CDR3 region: CASSPGTGKAGEQFF. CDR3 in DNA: TGTGCCAGCTCACCTGGGACAGGGAAGGCTGGTGAGCAGTTCTTC.

The CDR3 is CASSPRHYNSPLHF. CDR3 DNA sequence: TGTGCCAGCAGCCCGAGACACTATAATTCACCCCTCCACTTT. The rearrangement joins TRBV14 to TRBJ1-6; D gene ambiguous. Germline-derived CDR1 and CDR2 are SGHDN and FVKESK. V was clipped by 4 bases and J by 3 bases, with 7 bases between them. CDR3 length equals 14 residues. Full variable domain (remainder filled in from reference TRBV14 and TRBJ1-6): EAGVTQFPSHSVIEKGQTVTLRCDPISGHDNLYWYRRVMGKEIKFLLHFVKESKQDESGMPNNRFLAERTGGTYSTLKVQPAELEDSGVYFCASSPRHYNSPLHFGNGTRLTVT.

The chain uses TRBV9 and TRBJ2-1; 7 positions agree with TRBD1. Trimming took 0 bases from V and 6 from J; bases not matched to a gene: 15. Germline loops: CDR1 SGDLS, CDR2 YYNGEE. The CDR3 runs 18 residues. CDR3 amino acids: CASSVASGQAGVGNEQFF. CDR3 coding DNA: TGTGCCAGCAGCGTAGCTTCCGGACAGGCAGGGGTGGGCAATGAGCAGTTCTTC.

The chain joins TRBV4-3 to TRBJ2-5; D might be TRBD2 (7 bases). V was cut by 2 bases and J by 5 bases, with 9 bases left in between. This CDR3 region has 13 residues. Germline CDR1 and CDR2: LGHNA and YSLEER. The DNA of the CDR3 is TGCGCCAGCAGCCAAAAGGGGGGGGAGACCCAGTACTTC. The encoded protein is CASSQKGGETQYF.

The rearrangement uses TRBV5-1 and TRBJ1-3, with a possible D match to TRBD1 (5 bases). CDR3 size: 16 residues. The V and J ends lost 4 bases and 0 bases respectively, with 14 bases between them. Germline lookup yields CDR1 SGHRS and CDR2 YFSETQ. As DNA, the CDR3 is TGCGCCAGCAGCCACGTGGGACGGAACTCTGGAAACACCATATATTTT. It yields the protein CASSHVGRNSGNTIYF.

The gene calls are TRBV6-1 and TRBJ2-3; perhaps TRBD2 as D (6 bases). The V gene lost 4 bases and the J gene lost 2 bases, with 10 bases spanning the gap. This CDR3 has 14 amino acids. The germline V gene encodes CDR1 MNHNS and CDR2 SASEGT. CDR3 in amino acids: CASSGGTPTDTQYF. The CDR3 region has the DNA TGTGCCAGCAGTGGGGGGACTCCCACAGATACGCAGTATTTT.

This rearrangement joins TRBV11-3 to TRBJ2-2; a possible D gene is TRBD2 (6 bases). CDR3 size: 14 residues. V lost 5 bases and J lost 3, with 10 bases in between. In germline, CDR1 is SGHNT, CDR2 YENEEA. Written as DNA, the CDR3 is TGTGCCAGCAGCGCCGGAGGGTACACCGGGGAGCTGTTTTTT. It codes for CASSAGGYTGELFF.

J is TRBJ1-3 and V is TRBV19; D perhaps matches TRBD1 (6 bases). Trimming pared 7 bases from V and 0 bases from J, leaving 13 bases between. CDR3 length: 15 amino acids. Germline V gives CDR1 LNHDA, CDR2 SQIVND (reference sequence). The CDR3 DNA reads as TGTGCCAGTACCTCCTTGGACAGCTCTGGAAACACCATATATTTT. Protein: CASTSLDSSGNTIYF.

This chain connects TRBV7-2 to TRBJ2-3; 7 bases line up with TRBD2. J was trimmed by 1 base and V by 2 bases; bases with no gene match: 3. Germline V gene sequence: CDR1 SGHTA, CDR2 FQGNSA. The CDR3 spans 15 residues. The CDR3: CASSLWGGGTDTQYF. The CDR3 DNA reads TGTGCCAGCAGCTTATGGGGAGGGGGCACAGATACGCAGTATTTT. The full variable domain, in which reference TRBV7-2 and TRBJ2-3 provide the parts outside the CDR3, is GAGVSQSPSNKVTEKGKDVELRCDPISGHTALYWYRQSLGQGLEFLIYFQGNSAPDKSGLPSDRFSAERTGGSVSTLTIQRTQQEDSAVYLCASSLWGGGTDTQYFGPGTRLTVL.

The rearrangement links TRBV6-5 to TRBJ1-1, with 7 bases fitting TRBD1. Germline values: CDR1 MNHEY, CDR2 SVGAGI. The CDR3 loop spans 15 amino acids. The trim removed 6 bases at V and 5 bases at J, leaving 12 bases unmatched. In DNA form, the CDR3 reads TGTGCCAGCAGGAACCGACAGGGCCCCGGGACTGAAGCTTTCTTT. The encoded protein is CASRNRQGPGTEAFF.

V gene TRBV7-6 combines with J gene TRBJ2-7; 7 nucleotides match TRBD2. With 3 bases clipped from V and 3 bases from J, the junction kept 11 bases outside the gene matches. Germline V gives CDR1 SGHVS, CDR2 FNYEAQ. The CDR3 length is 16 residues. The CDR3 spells CASSLWEGLKDYEQYF. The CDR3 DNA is TGTGCCAGCAGCTTGTGGGAGGGTCTAAAGGACTACGAGCAGTACTTC.